This entry lists 10 T cell receptor beta chains sequenced from one sample in a study of cytomegalovirus exposure and HLA in healthy donors. The PCR had 60 Vbeta and 13 Jbeta primers. Sequencing was performed with immunoSEQ multiplex PCR; in TCRdb, only in-frame clones are kept and a portion is missing. The repertoire has over 200,000 clones, around 76% of them found once; the top ten carry 6%. What was sequenced was PBMCs. These receptors were obtained from a middle-aged man in good health and CMV-seropositive.

This clone was observed a handful of times. The chain recombines TRBV6-4 with TRBJ1-1, with 7 bases aligning to TRBD1. The CDR3 is made up of 13 amino acids. The germline V gene encodes CDR1 MRHNA and CDR2 SNTAGT. The J segment lost 3 bases and the V segment lost 6 bases, leaving 4 bases of the junction unmatched. As DNA, the CDR3 is TGTGCCAGCAGCTCGGACAGGCACACTGAAGCTTTCTTT. Its translation is CASSSDRHTEAFF.

J is TRBJ2-3 and V is TRBV27, with D unresolved. Germline loops: CDR1 MNHEY, CDR2 SMNVEV (reference sequence). The CDR3 is 12 residues long. Trimming stripped 3 bases from V and 4 bases from J, with 5 bases between. CDR3: CASSFLADTQYF. DNA for the CDR3: TGTGCCAGCAGTTTCCTCGCAGATACGCAGTATTTT.

This clone was counted between two and nine times. The chain is built from TRBV5-1 and TRBJ1-1; the D is unclear. V was trimmed by 0 bases and J by 1 base, leaving 10 bases between them. Per the germline V gene, CDR1 is SGHRS and CDR2 is YFSETQ. This CDR3 comprises 15 residues. DNA for the CDR3: TGCGCCAGCAGCTTGGGGGCCGGATGGAACACTGAAGCTTTCTTT. It codes for CASSLGAGWNTEAFF.

The chain links TRBV6-6 to TRBJ2-7; D gene unclear. Trimming cost V 0 bases and J 5 bases, with 11 bases left between them. The germline V gene has CDR1 MNHNY and CDR2 SVGAGI (reference sequence). The CDR3 is 14 residues long. The CDR3 sequence is CASSYSTRFHEQYV. For the CDR3, the DNA is TGTGCCAGCAGTTACTCGACTCGGTTCCACGAGCAGTACGTC.

V is TRBV9 and J is TRBJ1-3; D ambiguous. The V gene's germline CDR1 is SGDLS and CDR2 YYNGEE. Trimming took 0 bases from V and 0 from J, leaving 7 bases between them. This CDR3 comprises 15 residues. CDR3 sequence: CASSVERGSGNTIYF. CDR3 bases: TGTGCCAGCAGCGTAGAGAGAGGCTCTGGAAACACCATATATTTT.

This clone turned up a few times. The V call is TRBV7-3, the J call TRBJ2-7, with D perhaps matching TRBD2 (5 bases). CDR3 length: 15 amino acids. Trimming removed 6 bases from V and 6 bases from J, with 21 bases in between. Germline values: CDR1 SGHTA, CDR2 FQGTGA. Written as DNA, the CDR3 is TGTGCCAGCAGGTTGCGGGTCCTTATACTGCGCGAGCAGTACGTC. Translated: CASRLRVLILREQYV.

This clone was detected only once. The gene calls are TRBV5-1 and TRBJ2-7; 8 bases agree with TRBD1. Germline CDR1 is SGHRS and CDR2 is YFSETQ. Unmatched junction bases numbered 4, after V lost 5 bases and J lost 3 bases. This CDR3 is 13 amino acids long. The CDR3 protein is CASRTGVDYEQYF. In nucleotides, the CDR3 is TGCGCCAGCAGGACAGGGGTAGACTACGAGCAGTACTTC. Looking up the rest from reference TRBV5-1 and TRBJ2-7 gives the full variable domain: KAGVTQTPRYLIKTRGQQVTLSCSPISGHRSVSWYQQTPGQGLQFLFEYFSETQRNKGNFPGRFSGRQFSNSRSEMNVSTLELGDSALYLCASRTGVDYEQYFGPGTRLTVT.

Concerning this clone itself: No DNA is shown, since the ends of the CDR3 on it are uncertain; the CDR3 is the one TCRdb lists. The rearrangement links TRBV6-6 to TRBJ2-4; TRBD2 was called by the table and not checked on the DNA. Looked up from germline, CDR1 is MNHNY and CDR2 is SVGAGI (reference sequence). The CDR3 region is 15 residues in length, termini included. Here the CDR3 reads CASSSSSQSKNIQYF.

J is TRBJ2-3 and V is TRBV27; TRBD2 aligns across 7 bases. The junction had 14 bases not matched to a gene; V was cut back by 8 bases and J by 0 bases. The CDR3 has 17 amino acids. Germline V gene sequence: CDR1 MNHEY, CDR2 SMNVEV (reference sequence). The chain's CDR3 is CASGEGTGTSSTDTQYF. CDR3 bases: TGTGCCAGCGGGGAGGGGACCGGGACCTCTAGCACAGATACGCAGTATTTT.

This clone was counted once. The same CDR3 also results from other DNA sequences found in this sample. This chain connects TRBV9 to TRBJ1-1; the match to TRBD1 covers 7 bases. The junction had 1 base not matched to a gene; V was cut back by 0 bases and J by 5 bases. CDR3 length: 13 residues. Germline CDR1 SGDLS, CDR2 YYNGEE. CDR3 coding DNA: TGTGCCAGCAGCGTAGGCAGGGGGACTGAAGCTTTCTTT. This codes for CASSVGRGTEAFF.